Listed below are T cell receptor beta chains from one sample, sequenced in a study of beta chain features in type 1 diabetes. The assay was immunoSEQ multiplex PCR, and TCRdb's table has in-frame clones only and misses some. Counted here are approximately 150,000 clones, roughly 60% occurring once; the ten biggest clones make up under 0.1%. The material sequenced was naive CD4+ T cells from blood. These receptors came from a man younger than 45 with type 1 diabetes. Both conserved end residues are part of each CDR3.

length | J | V | CDR3
11 | TRBJ1-1 | TRBV29-1 | CSARTGMEAFF
13 | TRBJ2-7 | TRBV7-2 | CASSSPGSYEQYF
15 | TRBJ1-5 | TRBV28 | CASSTTGGGVQPQHF
18 | TRBJ2-7 | TRBV7-2 | CASSFRSLTGTGFSEQYF
11 | TRBJ2-4 | TRBV7-2 | CAWADENIQYF
13 | TRBJ1-2 | TRBV29-1 | CSVEKGSLRGYTF
14 | TRBJ2-5 | TRBV30 | CAWSYTGVQETQYF
11 | TRBJ1-2 | TRBV29-1 | CSARTGPSYTF
14 | TRBJ1-6 | TRBV10-3 | CAISIDVINSPLHF
10 | TRBJ1-1 | TRBV20-1 | CSAGSLEAFF
15 | TRBJ1-6 | TRBV14 | CASSQGWVQNSPLHF
13 | TRBJ2-1 | TRBV7-2 | CASSQPGRGEQFF
12 | TRBJ1-2 | TRBV30 | CAWGTGGDGYTF
13 | TRBJ1-3 | TRBV30 | CAWSVGHRNTIYF
13 | TRBJ2-5 | TRBV29-1 | CSVTSGVMETQYF
14 | TRBJ2-7 | TRBV18 | CASSRAWLSGEQYF
15 | TRBJ2-3 | TRBV7-2 | CASSLGGRGTDTQYF
18 | TRBJ2-3 | TRBV4-3 | CASSQEGPSGGWADTQYF
11 | TRBJ2-5 | TRBV7-9 | CASSLAETQYF
16 | TRBJ2-1 | TRBV5-6 | CASSRGPGFGYNEQFF
13 | TRBJ2-5 | TRBV9 | CASSGGGQETQYF
12 | TRBJ2-5 | TRBV12-5 | CASGTIQETQYF
13 | TRBJ1-1 | TRBV28 | CASSGRQGARAFF
15 | TRBJ1-3 | TRBV23-1 | CASSPGGSSGNTIYF
12 | TRBJ2-7 | TRBV29-1 | CSAGQGDHEQYF
11 | TRBJ2-5 | TRBV29-1 | CSVGTTETQYF
16 | TRBJ2-1 | TRBV5-4 | CASKEGHSPTYNEQFF
15 | TRBJ1-6 | TRBV6-1 | CASSVTGDYNSPLHF
15 | TRBJ2-7 | TRBV7-9 | CASSLSMTASHEQYF
11 | TRBJ2-3 | TRBV29-1 | CSVLGTDTQYF
13 | TRBJ2-1 | TRBV30 | CAWNEGADNEQFF
12 | TRBJ2-7 | TRBV25-1 | CASKSGSYEQYF
15 | TRBJ1-6 | TRBV9 | CASSVEAGGLGALHF
16 | TRBJ1-5 | TRBV6-6 | CASRGTGTYSNQPQHF
13 | TRBJ1-1 | TRBV29-1 | CSVEGVRDTEAFF
15 | TRBJ1-1 | TRBV30 | CAWSPLVGGLTEAFF
12 | TRBJ2-3 | TRBV9 | CASSVVKDTQYF
13 | TRBJ1-1 | TRBV7-9 | CASSKDSNTEAFF
13 | TRBJ1-4 | TRBV29-1 | CSAQGASAEKLFF
15 | TRBJ2-7 | TRBV28 | CASTPPGTNDYEQYF
16 | TRBJ2-3 | TRBV11-2 | CASSLEQGLHTDTQYF
13 | TRBJ2-5 | TRBV14 | CASSYRATETQYF
15 | TRBJ2-5 | TRBV29-1 | CSVEAPWDRSETQYF
11 | TRBJ1-6 | TRBV30 | CAWSMDSPLHF
16 | TRBJ1-1 | TRBV29-1 | CSVGGDSGWYYTEAFF
17 | TRBJ2-1 | TRBV25-1 | CASSEVRGLSSYNEQFF
13 | TRBJ2-7 | TRBV6-5 | CASKGKNTYEQYF
15 | TRBJ1-4 | TRBV9 | CASSARQGENEKLFF
14 | TRBJ2-3 | TRBV29-1 | CSVAYGAYTDTQYF
14 | TRBJ2-3 | TRBV2 | CASTLGRGTDTQYF
13 | TRBJ1-2 | TRBV30 | CAWSVDRDLLAYF
15 | TRBJ2-7 | TRBV10-3 | CAISERRSIPSEQYF